This TCR beta chain was captured by sequencing in a study of monozygotic twins with inflammatory bowel disease. A word on this clonotype: Its matching antigen is unknown.

Overall study results and limits: Concordance status among twins (concordant versus discordant) showed no link to repertoire similarity, possibly from limited power. Reduced clonotype sharing with other individuals was observed in IBD patients relative to healthy twins, especially with disease activity.

TCRalpha and TCRbeta cDNA went through two nested PCRs of approximately 17 and 9 cycles. Each CDR3 protein gets one entry in TCRdb, which reprocessed the 5' RACE reads and gives no DNA. Recorded here are 150,000 to 200,000 distinct CDR3 sequences; the top ten clones represent 2.4%. Per germline, CDR1 MNHEY and CDR2 SMNVEV (reference sequence). CDR3 length: 15 amino acids. The sequenced sample consisted of blood. The chain has TRBV27 and TRBJ2-1; absent DNA, TCRdb's TRBD2 call cannot be checked. The sequence came from a human donor with ulcerative colitis or Crohn's disease, or a healthy co-twin of an affected twin (not recorded which). CDR3 amino acids: CASSFIAGGLNEQFF.